This TCR beta chain was sequenced for a study of control samples from healthy donors and cancer patients. Some clones are missing from TCRdb's copy, which holds only in-frame ones; the method was immunoSEQ multiplex PCR. The sample has around 130,000 clones, roughly 95% seen once. The TCR was taken from a man aged 30-40 years in good health. Sequences were obtained from blood.

The CDR3 nucleotides are TGTGCCAGCAGCTTAAACGAGCGACAGGAGCTAGCCAAAAACATTCAGTACTTC. This codes for CASSLNERQELAKNIQYF. The V and J genes are TRBV7-9 and TRBJ2-4, with D possibly matching TRBD1 (6 bases). Germline-derived CDR1 and CDR2 are SEHNR and FQNEAQ (reference sequence). The CDR3 has 18 amino acids. Trimming shortened V by 2 bases and J by 0 bases, and 17 bases separated the two germline ends.